The 8 T cell receptor beta chains listed next were all sequenced from one sample in a study of T-cell memory formation after mild COVID-19. Using its own MiXCR run on the 5' RACE reads, TCRdb lists one record per CDR3 protein. This sample yields about 320,000 distinct CDR3 sequences, of which 14% are seen a single time; around 20% belongs to the top ten. Sample: PBMCs or a T cell subset sorted from them (not recorded which). Receptors were obtained from a man aged 18 to 30 who had mild COVID-19 (a few samples of this study predate the infection). Cell type and time point are not known.

This clonotype was seen a handful of times. The chain employs TRBV6-2 or TRBV6-3 and TRBJ2-1; no firm D call. V was cut by 2 bases and J by 4 bases, with 6 bases left in between. The CDR3 is 13 amino acids. Looked up from germline, CDR1 is MNHEY and CDR2 is SVGEGT. The CDR3 DNA reads TGTGCCAGCAGTTACGGAACGTACAATGAGCAGTTCTTC. Translating it yields CASSYGTYNEQFF.

This clonotype was seen repeatedly, ten times or more. The CDR3 region is CASSLVGAGSISPLHF. In nucleotides, the CDR3 is TGCGCCAGCAGCTTGGTAGGTGCAGGTAGCATTTCACCCCTCCACTTT. The chain recombines TRBV5-1 with TRBJ1-6; D gene unclear. CDR1 SGHRS and CDR2 YFSETQ come from the germline V gene. V shed 0 bases and J shed 9 bases, with 16 bases lying between them. The length of the CDR3 is 16 residues.

The chain employs TRBV24-1 and TRBJ2-1; 8 bases align to TRBD2. The CDR3 has 13 amino acids. Looked up from germline, CDR1 is KGHDR and CDR2 is SFDVKD. V shed 5 bases and J 8 bases; nucleotides not matched to a gene: 4. The DNA of the CDR3 is TGTGCCACCAGTGGCCTAGCGGGCGATGAGCAGTTCTTC. Its protein product is CATSGLAGDEQFF.

A few counts support this clonotype. V is TRBV7-2 and J is TRBJ1-2; D remains unclear. Germline V gene sequence: CDR1 SGHTA, CDR2 FQGNSA. V gave up 2 bases and J gave up 8 bases, with 24 bases separating them. This CDR3 is 17 amino acids long. The CDR3 nucleotides are TGTGCCAGCAGCTTAAGGTTCGCGTATCCCGTCACGGGGGGCTACACCTTC. This codes for CASSLRFAYPVTGGYTF.

This clonotype was seen a handful of times. The chain is built from TRBV6-2 or TRBV6-3 and TRBJ2-7, with 9 bases aligning to TRBD2. V was clipped by 7 bases and J by 1 base; unmatched bases: 8. This CDR3 comprises 15 residues. Germline V gene sequence: CDR1 MNHEY, CDR2 SVGEGT. CDR3 nucleotides: TGTGCCAGCACCTCCGGGCGGGGGGGTTCCTACGAGCAGTACGTC. It yields the protein CASTSGRGGSYEQYV.

This clonotype showed up just a few times. The rearrangement joins TRBV20-1 to TRBJ2-3; 7 nucleotides match TRBD1. Germline assignment: CDR1 DFQATT and CDR2 SNEGSKA (reference sequence). With 3 bases clipped from V and 0 bases from J, the junction kept 9 bases outside the gene matches. This CDR3 has 16 amino acids. DNA of the CDR3: TGCAGTGCTAGTCCCACTCAACAGGGGAGCACAGATACGCAGTATTTT. Translated: CSASPTQQGSTDTQYF.

The chain recombines TRBV15 with TRBJ2-1; TRBD2 matches 11 bases. Per germline, CDR1 LNHNV and CDR2 YYDKDF (reference sequence). The CDR3 length is 17 residues. V shed 0 bases, J shed 4 bases, and the junction held 5 bases outside the gene matches. This CDR3 is CATSRDWGTSGYNEQFF. CDR3 in DNA: TGTGCCACCAGCAGAGATTGGGGGACTAGCGGATACAATGAGCAGTTCTTC.

The rearrangement links TRBV20-1 to TRBJ2-7; 8 bases agree with TRBD1. CDR3 size: 16 residues. Per the germline V gene, CDR1 is DFQATT and CDR2 is SNEGSKA (reference sequence). The V segment lost 3 bases and the J segment 2 bases; nucleotides outside the gene matches: 12. Here the CDR3 reads CSASRLGRTGTYEQYF. The CDR3 bases are TGCAGTGCTAGCCGCCTAGGTAGGACAGGGACCTACGAGCAGTACTTC.